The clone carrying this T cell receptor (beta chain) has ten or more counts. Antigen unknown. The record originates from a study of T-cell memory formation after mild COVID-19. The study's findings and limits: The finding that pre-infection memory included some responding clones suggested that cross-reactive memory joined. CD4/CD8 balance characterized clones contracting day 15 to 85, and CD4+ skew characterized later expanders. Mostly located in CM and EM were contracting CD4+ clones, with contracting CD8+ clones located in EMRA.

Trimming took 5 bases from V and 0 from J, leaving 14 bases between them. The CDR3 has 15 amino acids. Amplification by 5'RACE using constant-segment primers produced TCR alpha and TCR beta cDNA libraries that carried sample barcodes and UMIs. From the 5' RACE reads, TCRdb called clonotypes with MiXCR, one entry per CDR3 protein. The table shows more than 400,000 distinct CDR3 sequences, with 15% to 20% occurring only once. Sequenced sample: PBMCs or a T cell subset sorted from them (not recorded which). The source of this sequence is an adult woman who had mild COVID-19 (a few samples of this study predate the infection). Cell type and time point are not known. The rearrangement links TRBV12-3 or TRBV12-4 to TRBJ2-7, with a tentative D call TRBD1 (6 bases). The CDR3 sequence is CASSPLARGSYEQYF. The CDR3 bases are TGTGCCAGCAGTCCCCTAGCCAGGGGCTCCTACGAGCAGTACTTC.